Listed here are 2 T cell receptor beta chains from one sample, sequenced in a study of cytotoxic CD8 clonotypes in ibrutinib-treated CLL (dated by TCRdb to about 2021). Receptor amplification or capture employed the immunoSEQ multiplex PCR assay. In TCRdb, the immuneACCESS table is reduced to in-frame sequences with V and J assigned. These tables do not hold every clone; where another copy was compared, an unresolved V gene accounts for under half, and the others remain unexplained. For this sample there are about 97,000 clones; approximately 80% appear just once. The ten largest make up around 30% of the sample. The sample's time point label, in plain terms: approximately eleven months on ibrutinib. The material sequenced was PBMCs, taken after 12 months of ibrutinib treatment. These receptors were obtained from a human donor with chronic lymphocytic leukemia.

The genes are TRBV4-3 and TRBJ2-3; 7 nucleotides match TRBD2. CDR1 is LGHNA, CDR2 YSLEER, per germline. V lost 1 base to trimming and J lost 2 bases; unmatched junction nucleotides: 9. This CDR3 region has 17 residues. The DNA of the CDR3 is TGCGCCAGCAGCCAAGGACGGGGTAGCGGGTCCACAGATACGCAGTATTTT. This translates into CASSQGRGSGSTDTQYF.

The chain is built from TRBV5-8 and TRBJ2-2; 7 nucleotides align to TRBD2. CDR3 length: 14 amino acids. Germline loops: CDR1 SGHTS, CDR2 YDEGEE. V gave up 3 bases and J gave up 4 bases; unmatched junction bases: 3. CDR3 amino acids: CASSSGTITGELFF. The CDR3 bases are TGTGCCAGCAGCTCCGGGACTATCACCGGGGAGCTGTTTTTT.